This TCR beta chain derives from a study of shared clonotypes between healthy human individuals. As for the study in general: Donors had three CD4 naive, three CD4 memory, two CD8 naive and one CD8 memory plate apiece. Study-level results: Generally, naive subsets (rather than memory subsets) showed larger estimated richness.

Each cell subset's genomic DNA was divided evenly among several immunoSEQ plates. Libraries were prepared by immunoSEQ multiplex PCR; TCRdb keeps only in-frame clonotypes and omits some of them. Among about 380,000 clones, 96% were seen once, and the ten largest hold approximately 0.32%. CD8 memory fractions consisted of CD45RO+ and CCR7-negative CD45RA+ TemRA cells together. A remark on this clone: Its antigen is not identified.

The CDR3 is made up of 14 amino acids. Germline values: CDR1 KGHSH, CDR2 LQKENI. V dropped 0 bases and J dropped 6 bases, with 9 bases sitting between them. The chain joins TRBV18 to TRBJ2-1; no firm D call. The source of this sequence is a man younger than 40 in good health. The sequenced sample was memory CD8+ T cells sorted from blood. Subset specified: CD45RO+ cells pooled with CCR7-negative TemRA cells. For the CDR3, the DNA is TGTGCCAGCTCACCACCGTCCAATTCCAATGAGCAGTTCTTC. It specifies CASSPPSNSNEQFF.